This T cell receptor beta chain is drawn from a study of T cells in Graves' hyperthyroidism and ophthalmopathy. Amplified TCR beta CDR3 regions came from RNA transcripts. Initially, a first-round RT-PCR of the TCR CDR3 employed the HTBI primer set. TCRdb used MiXCR to reprocess the multiplex PCR reads, holding one entry per CDR3 protein. The profile shows a few hundred thousand distinct CDR3 sequences, approximately 14% of them singletons. The CDR3 runs to 14 residues. Looked up from germline, CDR1 is WSHSY and CDR2 is SAAADI. The ends were cut back, 2 bases at V and 9 bases at J, with 14 bases in the middle. This clonotype appeared a single time. Patients aged 18 to 65 had newly diagnosed hyperthyroidism lasting under 2 months. PBMCs came from about 10 ml fresh peripheral blood.

This chain links TRBV10-2 with TRBJ2-1; D perhaps matches TRBD2 (5 bases). The receptor's source is a woman younger than 45 with Graves' hyperthyroidism. Material for sequencing was blood. CDR3 nucleotides: TGCGCCAGCAGTGAGCGGGCACTAGACGGTGAGCAGTTCTTC. This sequence encodes CASSERALDGEQFF.